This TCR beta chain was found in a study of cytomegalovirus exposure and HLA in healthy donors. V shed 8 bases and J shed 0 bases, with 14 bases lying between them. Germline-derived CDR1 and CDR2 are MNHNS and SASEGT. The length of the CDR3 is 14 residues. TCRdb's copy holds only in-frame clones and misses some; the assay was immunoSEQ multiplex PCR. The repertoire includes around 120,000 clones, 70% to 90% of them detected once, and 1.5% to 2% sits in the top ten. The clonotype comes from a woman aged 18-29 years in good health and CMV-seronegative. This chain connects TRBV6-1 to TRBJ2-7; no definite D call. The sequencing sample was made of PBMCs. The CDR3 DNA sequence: TGTGCCAGCCGCCCGCCGGGTCCCTCCTACGAGCAGTACTTC. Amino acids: CASRPPGPSYEQYF.